This TCR beta chain was sequenced during a study of spatial heterogeneity in lung cancer. TCRdb used MiXCR to reprocess the 5' RACE reads, holding one entry per CDR3 protein. The top ten hold approximately 24% of the sample, which has 110,000 or so distinct CDR3 sequences, 11% seen once. Time point given: blood at routine non-recurrence follow-up after resection. With V trimmed by 5 bases and J by 2 bases, 8 bases remained unmatched. CDR1 and CDR2 (germline): MNHEY, SVGEGT. The CDR3 totals 16 residues. This clonotype was seen more than once but under ten times. This TCR was sampled from a female donor with early-stage non-small cell lung cancer. The chain joins TRBV6-2 or TRBV6-3 to TRBJ1-5; 8 nucleotides align to TRBD1. Sequenced here: PBMCs, sampled at follow-up. The CDR3 protein is CASSRQGSAGNQPQHF. The CDR3 DNA is TGTGCCAGCAGTCGACAGGGGTCGGCAGGCAATCAGCCCCAGCATTTT.